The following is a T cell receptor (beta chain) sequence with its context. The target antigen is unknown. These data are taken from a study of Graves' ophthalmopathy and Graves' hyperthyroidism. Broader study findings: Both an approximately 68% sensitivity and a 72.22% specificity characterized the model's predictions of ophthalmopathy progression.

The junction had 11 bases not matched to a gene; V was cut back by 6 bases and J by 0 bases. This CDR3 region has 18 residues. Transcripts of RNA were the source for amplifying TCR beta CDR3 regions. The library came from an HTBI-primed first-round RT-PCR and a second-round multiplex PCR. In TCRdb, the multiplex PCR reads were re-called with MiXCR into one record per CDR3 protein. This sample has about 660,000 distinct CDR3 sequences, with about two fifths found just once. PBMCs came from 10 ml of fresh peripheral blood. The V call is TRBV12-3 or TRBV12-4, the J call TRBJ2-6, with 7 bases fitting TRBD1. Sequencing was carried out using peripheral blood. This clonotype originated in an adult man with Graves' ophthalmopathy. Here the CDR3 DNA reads TGTGCCAGCAGCGCCCCCGGGACAGAAGTCTCTGGGGCCAACGTCCTGACTTTC. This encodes CASSAPGTEVSGANVLTF.